What follows are 17 T cell receptor beta chains derived from one specimen sequenced in a study of T cells in Graves' hyperthyroidism and ophthalmopathy. TCR beta CDR3 sequences were amplified from RNA transcripts. Researchers ran a first-round RT-PCR on the TCR CDR3 using the HTBI primer set. TCRdb reprocessed the multiplex PCR reads via MiXCR and lists one record per CDR3 protein. The data contain 160,000 or so distinct CDR3 sequences, over 8% of them seen just once; the ten biggest clones take up roughly a fifth. The sequencing sample was made of blood. The source of these receptors is a woman aged 18 to 35 with Graves' hyperthyroidism that later progressed to Graves' ophthalmopathy.

At least ten counts were recorded for this clonotype. The chain uses TRBV6-1 and TRBJ1-1, with D possibly TRBD1 on 5 matching bases. CDR3 length equals 14 residues. Trimming shortened V by 4 bases and J by 7 bases, and 16 bases separated the two germline ends. Germline CDR1 is MNHNS and CDR2 is SASEGT. CDR3 protein: CASSAGIPSFEAFF. DNA of the CDR3: TGTGCCAGCAGTGCAGGGATCCCTTCATTTGAAGCTTTCTTT.

This clonotype was seen ten or more times. The rearrangement joins TRBV6-6 to TRBJ1-1; unclear D gene. V lost 9 bases, J lost 0 bases, and 14 bases lay in between. The germline CDR1 and CDR2 sequences are MNHNY and SVGAGI (reference sequence). CDR3 length: 14 residues. In DNA, the CDR3 is TGTGCCAGTTTACTGTCTGGCCTGAACACTGAAGCTTTCTTT. The encoded protein is CASLLSGLNTEAFF.

The table lists this clonotype with many counts. V usage is TRBV6-1 and J usage is TRBJ2-5; TRBD1 might be the D (5 bases). The CDR3 totals 13 residues. V was trimmed by 6 bases and J by 5 bases, leaving 13 bases between them. Germline CDR1 MNHNS, CDR2 SASEGT. The CDR3 region is CASSSTGRETQYF. In DNA, the CDR3 is TGTGCCAGCAGCTCTACAGGTCGTGAGACCCAGTACTTC.

J is TRBJ2-5 and V is TRBV4-2; 10 bases align to TRBD2. The CDR3 runs to 18 residues. Unmatched junction bases numbered 12, after V lost 1 base and J lost 4 bases. Germline V gene lookup returns CDR1 LGHNA and CDR2 YNFKEQ. CDR3 DNA sequence: TGTGCCAGCAGCCAAGTGGTGGCTAGCGGGAGCGGAGGAGAGACCCAGTACTTC. Amino acids: CASSQVVASGSGGETQYF.

Many counts were recorded for this clonotype. This chain joins TRBV19 and TRBJ2-7, with 7 bases matching TRBD2. Trimming cost V 3 bases and J 5 bases; bases outside gene matches: 7. Germline-derived CDR1 and CDR2 are LNHDA and SQIVND (reference sequence). CDR3 length: 14 amino acids. CDR3 protein: CASSIGRERDEQYF. CDR3 bases: TGTGCCAGTAGTATTGGGCGGGAGAGGGACGAGCAGTACTTC.

At least ten counts were recorded for this clonotype. The J gene is TRBJ2-7, the V gene TRBV3-1; unclear D gene. The V end was cut by 0 bases, the J end by 7 bases, with 7 bases between. The germline CDR1 and CDR2 sequences are LGHDT and YNNKEL (reference sequence). The CDR3 contains 12 residues. CDR3 loop: CASSQDIGEQYF. In DNA, the CDR3 is TGTGCCAGCAGCCAAGATATCGGGGAGCAGTACTTC.

This clonotype was seen at least ten times. V usage is TRBV13 and J usage is TRBJ2-7, with 7 bases fitting TRBD1. With 3 bases clipped from V and 3 bases from J, the junction kept 11 bases outside the gene matches. This CDR3 is 16 amino acids long. Germline V CDR1 and CDR2: PRHDT, FYEKMQ (reference sequence). The CDR3 nucleotides are TGTGCCAGCAGCTTCCAATACCGGGACAGAAACTACGAGCAGTACTTC. Its translation is CASSFQYRDRNYEQYF.

Ten or more counts support this clonotype. V is TRBV30 and J is TRBJ2-6, with D unresolved. Germline V gene data show CDR1 as GTSNPN and CDR2 as SVGIG (reference sequence). V was cut by 2 bases and J by 1 base, with 6 bases left in between. The CDR3 covers 14 residues. CDR3 protein: CAWSLGSGANVLTF. For the CDR3, the DNA is TGTGCCTGGAGTTTAGGGTCTGGGGCCAACGTCCTGACTTTC.

This clonotype was observed a few times. The genes are TRBV11-2 and TRBJ2-5, with D possibly being TRBD2 (6 bases). Germline CDR1 and CDR2: SGHAT and FQNNGV. V lost 8 bases to trimming and J lost 3 bases, with 7 bases between them. This CDR3 has 11 amino acids. The CDR3 reads CASRREETQYF. The CDR3 nucleotides are TGTGCCAGCCGGAGGGAAGAGACCCAGTACTTC.

This clonotype was observed many times. The rearrangement uses TRBV27 and TRBJ1-1, with no clear D. Trimming cost V 5 bases and J 7 bases, with 8 bases left between them. The CDR3 spans 11 residues. Per germline, CDR1 MNHEY and CDR2 SMNVEV (reference sequence). CDR3 nucleotides: TGTGCCAGCAGTGGCCTCTTTGAAGCTTTCTTT. Residues: CASSGLFEAFF.

This clonotype was counted many times. This sequence joins TRBV28 and TRBJ1-2; D might be TRBD1 (6 bases). The CDR3 is 16 amino acids. Germline V gives CDR1 MDHEN, CDR2 SYDVKM. The V gene lost 5 bases and the J gene lost 5 bases, with 21 bases spanning the gap. The CDR3 DNA sequence: TGTGCCAGCAGTCCAGGAGGGGGGGACCAGGGATATGGCTACACCTTC. It encodes CASSPGGGDQGYGYTF.

This clonotype was found many times. This chain connects TRBV7-2 to TRBJ2-7; 7 nucleotides match TRBD2. The CDR3 has 15 residues. J was trimmed by 4 bases and V by 0 bases; bases with no gene match: 6. The V gene's germline CDR1 is SGHTA and CDR2 FQGNSA. Here the CDR3 reads CASSLAAGASYEQYF. The CDR3 DNA sequence: TGTGCCAGCAGCTTAGCGGCGGGAGCGAGTTACGAGCAGTACTTC.

This clonotype was observed at least ten times. This rearrangement joins TRBV24-1 to TRBJ2-1; TRBD1 or TRBD2 may be the D gene (6 bases each). In germline, CDR1 is KGHDR, CDR2 SFDVKD. This CDR3 is 14 amino acids long. The V end was cut by 9 bases, the J end by 5 bases, with 16 bases between. The CDR3 DNA reads TGTGCCACCTCCCTTCCGGGGGCGAACAATGAGCAGTTCTTC. Protein: CATSLPGANNEQFF.

This clonotype has a count of ten or more. The V gene is TRBV6-1, the J gene TRBJ1-3; D is unresolved. This CDR3 region has 13 residues. Germline CDR1 is MNHNS and CDR2 is SASEGT. The V end lost 7 bases, the J end lost 0 bases, and 7 bases lay between the germline ends. CDR3 in amino acids: CASTRGSGNTIYF. The CDR3 bases are TGTGCCAGCACCCGGGGCTCTGGAAACACCATATATTTT.

The chain combines TRBV3-1 with TRBJ2-1, with 7 nucleotides matching TRBD2. CDR3 length: 17 residues. J was trimmed by 3 bases and V by 0 bases; bases with no gene match: 8. Germline-derived CDR1 and CDR2 are LGHDT and YNNKEL (reference sequence). The CDR3 is CASSQDEGGMDYNEQFF. Written as DNA, the CDR3 is TGTGCCAGCAGCCAAGATGAGGGAGGGATGGACTACAATGAGCAGTTCTTC.

This clonotype was observed at least ten times. The chain carries TRBV9 and TRBJ1-2; D is ambiguous. The germline gives CDR1 SGDLS, CDR2 YYNGEE. The germline V and J ends were trimmed by 0 bases and 8 bases, with 11 bases remaining between them. CDR3 length equals 13 residues. CDR3 DNA sequence: TGTGCCAGCAGCGTAGCCCCCCTGGGCGGCTACACCTTC. Amino acid sequence: CASSVAPLGGYTF.

At least ten counts were recorded for this clonotype. The chain employs TRBV7-3 and TRBJ2-1, with TRBD2 identical over 8 bases. From germline, CDR1 is SGHTA and CDR2 FQGTGA. This CDR3 comprises 13 residues. The V segment lost 6 bases and the J segment 10 bases; nucleotides outside the gene matches: 8. CDR3 sequence reads: CASSKGLAGEQFF. The DNA for the CDR3 is TGTGCCAGCAGTAAAGGACTAGCAGGCGAGCAGTTCTTC.